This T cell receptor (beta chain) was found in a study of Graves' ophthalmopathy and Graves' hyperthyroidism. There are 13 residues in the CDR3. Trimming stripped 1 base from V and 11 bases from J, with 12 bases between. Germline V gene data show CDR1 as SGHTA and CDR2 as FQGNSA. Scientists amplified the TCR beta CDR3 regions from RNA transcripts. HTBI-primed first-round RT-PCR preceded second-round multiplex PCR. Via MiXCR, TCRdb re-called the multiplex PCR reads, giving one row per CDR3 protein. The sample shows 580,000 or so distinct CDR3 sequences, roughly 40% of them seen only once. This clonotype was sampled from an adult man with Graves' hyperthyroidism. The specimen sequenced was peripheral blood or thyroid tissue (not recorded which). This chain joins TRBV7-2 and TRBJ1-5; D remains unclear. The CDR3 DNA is TGTGCCAGCAGCTTAGAAGCGGAAGAGACCCAGCATTTT. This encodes CASSLEAEETQHF.